Below, one T cell receptor beta chain is given with its context. Its antigen is unknown. In the PCR, 60 Vbeta and 13 Jbeta primers were used. The assay was immunoSEQ multiplex PCR, and TCRdb's table has in-frame clones only and misses some. The sample yields around 220,000 clones, 65% to 75% seen once. V gave up 2 bases and J gave up 7 bases; unmatched junction bases: 5. CDR3 length: 15 amino acids. The germline V gene has CDR1 MNHNS and CDR2 SASEGT. These data are taken from a study of cytomegalovirus exposure and HLA in healthy donors. About the research overall: Around 200 million T cells yielded roughly 120 million unique TCR beta sequences, as an earlier analysis found. Findings of the study overall: Across donors, presence/absence analyses took sequencing depth to be roughly uniform.

This sequence originates from a woman aged 25 to 39 in good health and CMV-seronegative. V and J are TRBV6-1 and TRBJ2-1, with 10 bases fitting TRBD2. The specimen was PBMCs. DNA of the CDR3: TGTGCCAGCAGTGAATCTAGCGGGAGTTGGAATGAGCAGTTCTTC. Translation: CASSESSGSWNEQFF.